The 7 T cell receptor beta chains below all came from one sample that was sequenced in a study of CD8 T cells in Susac syndrome. Reverse transcription of about 0.5 to 1 ug RNA was carried out with random hexamers. In TCRdb, the immunoSEQ multiplex PCR reads were re-called with MiXCR into one record per CDR3 protein. The sample yields 100,000 to 150,000 distinct CDR3 sequences, approximately 94% seen once. Sequencing input: CD4+ T cells from PBMCs. Receptors originate from a human donor with multiple sclerosis.

The chain combines TRBV19 with TRBJ1-1; D uncertain. CDR1 is LNHDA and CDR2 is SQIVND in the germline V gene (reference sequence). This CDR3 has 15 amino acids. The V end lost 5 bases, the J end lost 1 base, and 14 bases lay between the germline ends. The CDR3, as DNA: TGTGCCAGTAGTGAATGGGCCATCCAGAACACTGAAGCTTTCTTT. Amino acids: CASSEWAIQNTEAFF.

The chain recombines TRBV5-6 with TRBJ2-5; D unclear. The CDR3 totals 15 residues. Germline assignment: CDR1 SGHDT and CDR2 YYEEEE. Trimming took off 4 bases at V and 2 bases at J, with 15 bases between the two ends. CDR3 bases: TGTGCCAGCAGCCCGCCGGGCTCCGGACAAGAGACCCAGTACTTC. This encodes CASSPPGSGQETQYF.

The chain links TRBV27 to TRBJ2-2; TRBD2 matches 11 bases. V lost 3 bases to trimming and J lost 6 bases; unmatched junction nucleotides: 3. Germline CDR1 MNHEY, CDR2 SMNVEV (reference sequence). CDR3 length: 15 residues. The CDR3 nucleotides are TGTGCCAGCAGTTTGACTAGCGGGGCGTCCGGGGAGCTGTTTTTT. Protein sequence: CASSLTSGASGELFF.

This clonotype was observed a few times. The chain is built from TRBV7-3 and TRBJ2-5, with 8 bases fitting TRBD1. The CDR3 sequence is 14 residues long. Germline CDR1 is SGHTA and CDR2 is FQGTGA. Trimming removed 5 bases from V and 5 bases from J; junction bases left unmatched: 7. The DNA for the CDR3 is TGTGCCAGCAGCGGCCAGGGGGCGGGGGAGACCCAGTACTTC. Its translation: CASSGQGAGETQYF.

The V gene is TRBV4-2, the J gene TRBJ1-1; D is unresolved. The germline V gene encodes CDR1 LGHNA and CDR2 YNFKEQ. CDR3 length: 13 amino acids. Trimming stripped 1 base from V and 4 bases from J, with 7 bases between. CDR3 in amino acids: CASSQGRGTEAFF. CDR3 in DNA: TGTGCCAGCAGCCAAGGTCGGGGCACTGAAGCTTTCTTT.

The chain is built from TRBV30 and TRBJ2-2, with a possible D match to TRBD2 (5 bases). The CDR3 sequence is 11 residues long. V lost 8 bases and J 6 bases, leaving 10 bases between the germline ends. Germline values: CDR1 GTSNPN, CDR2 SVGIG (reference sequence). The CDR3 region is CARFGAGELFF. For the CDR3, the DNA is TGTGCCCGGTTCGGGGCCGGGGAGCTGTTTTTT.

The chain has TRBV7-2 and TRBJ1-6, with 8 bases that match TRBD1. The trim removed 5 bases at V and 8 bases at J, leaving 5 bases unmatched. CDR1 SGHTA and CDR2 FQGNSA come from the germline V gene. CDR3 length equals 14 residues. CDR3 loop: CASSRTGIDSPLHF. In nucleotides, the CDR3 is TGTGCCAGCAGCCGGACAGGGATTGATTCACCCCTCCACTTT.